These T cell receptor beta chains were read from a single sample in a study of response to subunit inactivated influenza vaccine. TCRdb re-analysed the RT-PCR reads in MiXCR, keeping a single row per CDR3 protein. This sample has some 640,000 distinct CDR3 sequences, with approximately 13% found just once. Sample: PBMCs from blood, taken less than 15 days before vaccination. These receptors were obtained from a man aged 45-60 years who received an inactivated influenza vaccine. CDR3s leave out the opening cysteine and the closing phenylalanine or tryptophan. The order of the fields is V gene, J gene, D gene, CDR3 protein. D genes are given only for firm matches.

TRBV12-3/TRBV12-4	TRBJ1-1	TRBD1	ASSRQGGTEAF
TRBV4-2	TRBJ2-7	TRBD2	ASSQVSTGSRTS
TRBV20-1	TRBJ2-3	TRBD2	SARDLAGGPADTQY
TRBV5-1	TRBJ2-2	-	ASSLEWRGNTGELF
TRBV15	TRBJ2-3	-	ATSPLYTDTQY
TRBV10-3	TRBJ2-1	-	AISDWGTGTYNEQF
TRBV7-9	TRBJ2-7	-	ASTELRTVEQY
TRBV20-1	TRBJ2-5	-	SVPSYETQY
TRBV20-1	TRBJ2-1	TRBD2	SARGGLAVPEQF
TRBV7-2	TRBJ2-1	TRBD2	ASSRTAGGGGNEQF
TRBV28	TRBJ1-6	-	ASSRRERALH
TRBV12-3/TRBV12-4	TRBJ1-5	-	ASSPSGDQPQH
TRBV12-3/TRBV12-4	TRBJ1-5	-	ASSLADSNQPQH
TRBV4-3	TRBJ2-2	-	ASREESGANTGELF
TRBV3-1	TRBJ2-2	-	ASSHRDTGELF
TRBV28	TRBJ1-2	TRBD1	ASSFPLGTGDYGYT
TRBV5-1	TRBJ2-7	-	ASSRGAGSSYEQY
TRBV12-3/TRBV12-4	TRBJ1-3	TRBD1	ASSPGQPVVDTIY
TRBV4-2	TRBJ1-5	-	ASSHTGTDDEPQH
TRBV3-1	TRBJ1-2	-	ASSYPSGGRNGYT
TRBV7-6	TRBJ2-7	-	ASSDTGYEQY
TRBV12-3/TRBV12-4	TRBJ1-2	-	ASSSSVLRRHGYT
TRBV7-9	TRBJ1-3	TRBD1	ASSPGTATFSGNTIY
TRBV4-2	TRBJ1-1	-	ASSQVGDYLKAF
TRBV20-1	TRBJ1-1	TRBD1	SARRQGAYTEAF
TRBV12-3/TRBV12-4	TRBJ2-1	TRBD2	ASRLSGGTHNEQF
TRBV12-3/TRBV12-4	TRBJ2-3	TRBD1	ASSPIPQGTQY
TRBV7-9	TRBJ2-6	-	ASSTDRTSGANVLT
TRBV4-1	TRBJ2-1	-	ASSQGPAGHEQF
TRBV4-2	TRBJ1-2	-	ASSHLGPAGYT
TRBV7-2	TRBJ1-5	-	ASSLVGGENQPQH